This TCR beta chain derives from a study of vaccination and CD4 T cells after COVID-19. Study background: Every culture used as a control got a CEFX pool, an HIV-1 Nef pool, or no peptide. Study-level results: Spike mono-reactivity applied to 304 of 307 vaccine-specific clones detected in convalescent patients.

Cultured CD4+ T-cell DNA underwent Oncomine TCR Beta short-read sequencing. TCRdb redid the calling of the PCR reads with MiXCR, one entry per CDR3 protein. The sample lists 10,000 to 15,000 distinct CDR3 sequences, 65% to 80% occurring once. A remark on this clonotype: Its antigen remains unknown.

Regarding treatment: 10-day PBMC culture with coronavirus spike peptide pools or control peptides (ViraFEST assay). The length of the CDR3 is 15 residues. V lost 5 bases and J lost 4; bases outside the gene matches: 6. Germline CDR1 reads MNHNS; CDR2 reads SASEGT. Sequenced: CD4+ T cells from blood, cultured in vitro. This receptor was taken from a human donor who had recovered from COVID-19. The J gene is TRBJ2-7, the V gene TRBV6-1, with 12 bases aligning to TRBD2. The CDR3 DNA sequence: TGTGCCAGCAGTAAGACTAGCGGGGGAGTGTACGAGCAGTACTTC. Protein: CASSKTSGGVYEQYF.